The text below deals with one T cell receptor beta chain. What it binds is not known. The data derive from a study of somatic mutations in cytotoxic T cells in rheumatoid arthritis. Notes on the study in general: Significant differences in CD8+ T-cell clonality were not found between rheumatoid arthritis patients and healthy controls (age-matched).

Measured with immunoSEQ multiplex PCR; TCRdb has only the in-frame clones, and not every one. Of thousands of clones detected, around 80% appear once; the ten largest clones hold about 40%. The germline CDR1 and CDR2 sequences are SNHLY and FYNNEI. The CDR3 contains 12 residues. Germline trimming cut 7 bases from V and 6 bases from J; bases unmatched to any gene: 5. CD4+ and CD8+ cells were isolated by positive magnetic bead selection, with purity checked by flow cytometry. The receptor comes from a woman aged 55-70 years in good health. The V gene is TRBV2, the J gene TRBJ2-7, with 8 bases fitting TRBD2. Sequenced sample: CD8+ T cells sorted from blood. CDR3 in amino acids: CASIGLAAEQYF. The CDR3 DNA reads as TGTGCCAGCATCGGACTAGCAGCCGAGCAGTACTTC.